The subject of this entry is one T cell receptor (beta chain). Then a second PCR, running roughly 7 to 11 cycles, was carried out with a sample-barcoded 5' primer and a J-beta primer mix. Via MiXCR, TCRdb re-called the 5' RACE reads, giving one row per CDR3 protein. The table has about 1.6 million distinct CDR3 sequences, about 32% seen once. The data stem from a study of blood T cells in healthy people across ages. The receptor was isolated from a woman in her twenties or thirties in good health. Sequenced sample: blood.

DNA for the CDR3: TGCGCCAGCAGCTTGGAACCTGGCGCAGATACGCAGTATTTT. This codes for CASSLEPGADTQYF. The rearrangement links TRBV5-1 to TRBJ2-3; D unclear. The germline gives CDR1 SGHRS, CDR2 YFSETQ. The CDR3 sequence is 14 residues long. The V and J ends lost 0 bases and 4 bases respectively, with 9 bases between them.